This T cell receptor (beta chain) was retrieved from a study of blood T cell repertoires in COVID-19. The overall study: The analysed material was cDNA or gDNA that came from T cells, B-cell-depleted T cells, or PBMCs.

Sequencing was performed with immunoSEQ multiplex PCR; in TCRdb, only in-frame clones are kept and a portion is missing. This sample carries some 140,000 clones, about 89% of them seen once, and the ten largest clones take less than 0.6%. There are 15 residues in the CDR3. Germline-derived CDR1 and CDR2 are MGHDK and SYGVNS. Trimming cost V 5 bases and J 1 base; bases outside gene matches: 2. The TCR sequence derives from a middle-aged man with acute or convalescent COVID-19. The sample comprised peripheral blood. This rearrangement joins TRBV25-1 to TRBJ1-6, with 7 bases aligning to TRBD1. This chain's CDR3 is CASSSRGSYNSPLHF. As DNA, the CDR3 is TGTGCCAGCAGTAGCAGGGGGTCCTATAATTCACCCCTCCACTTT.